The entry below gives a single T cell receptor beta chain sequence along with its context. The data belong to a study of blood T cell repertoires in COVID-19. Across the study: The study drew acute and convalescent COVID-19 samples from the United States, Italy and Spain.

CDR3 size: 15 residues. V was shortened by 4 bases and J by 2 bases, with 16 bases between the two germline ends. CDR1 is SGHDT and CDR2 is YYEEEE in the germline V gene. The authors' processing: Researchers report that nucleated cell counts were estimated from reference gene primer amplification. Libraries were prepared by immunoSEQ multiplex PCR; TCRdb keeps only in-frame clonotypes and omits some of them. Clone size and the V and J calls come from that table; the DNA yielded D and trimming. The table includes 300,000 to 350,000 clones, 80% to 90% detected once. Sequencing used PBMCs or T cells enriched from blood (not recorded which). The receptor comes from a woman in her thirties or forties with acute COVID-19. The V gene is TRBV5-6, the J gene TRBJ2-7; D perhaps matches TRBD2 (6 bases). CDR3 protein: CASSPRGTVPYEQYF. CDR3 coding DNA: TGTGCCAGCAGCCCACGCGGGACGGTGCCCTACGAGCAGTACTTC.